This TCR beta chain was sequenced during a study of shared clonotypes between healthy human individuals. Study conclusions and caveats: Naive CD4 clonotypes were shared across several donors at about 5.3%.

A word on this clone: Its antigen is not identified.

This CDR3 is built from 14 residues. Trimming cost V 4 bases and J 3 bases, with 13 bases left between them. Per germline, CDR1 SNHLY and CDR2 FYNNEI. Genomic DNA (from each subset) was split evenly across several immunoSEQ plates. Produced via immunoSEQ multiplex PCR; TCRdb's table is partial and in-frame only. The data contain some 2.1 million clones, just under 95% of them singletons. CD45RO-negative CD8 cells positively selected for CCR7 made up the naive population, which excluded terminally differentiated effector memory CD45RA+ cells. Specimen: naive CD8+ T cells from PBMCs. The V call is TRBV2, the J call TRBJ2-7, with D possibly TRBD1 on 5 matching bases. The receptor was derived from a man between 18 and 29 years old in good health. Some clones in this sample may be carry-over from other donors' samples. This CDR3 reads CASSVSLGDYEQYF. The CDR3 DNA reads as TGTGCCAGCAGTGTAAGTTTAGGGGACTACGAGCAGTACTTC.